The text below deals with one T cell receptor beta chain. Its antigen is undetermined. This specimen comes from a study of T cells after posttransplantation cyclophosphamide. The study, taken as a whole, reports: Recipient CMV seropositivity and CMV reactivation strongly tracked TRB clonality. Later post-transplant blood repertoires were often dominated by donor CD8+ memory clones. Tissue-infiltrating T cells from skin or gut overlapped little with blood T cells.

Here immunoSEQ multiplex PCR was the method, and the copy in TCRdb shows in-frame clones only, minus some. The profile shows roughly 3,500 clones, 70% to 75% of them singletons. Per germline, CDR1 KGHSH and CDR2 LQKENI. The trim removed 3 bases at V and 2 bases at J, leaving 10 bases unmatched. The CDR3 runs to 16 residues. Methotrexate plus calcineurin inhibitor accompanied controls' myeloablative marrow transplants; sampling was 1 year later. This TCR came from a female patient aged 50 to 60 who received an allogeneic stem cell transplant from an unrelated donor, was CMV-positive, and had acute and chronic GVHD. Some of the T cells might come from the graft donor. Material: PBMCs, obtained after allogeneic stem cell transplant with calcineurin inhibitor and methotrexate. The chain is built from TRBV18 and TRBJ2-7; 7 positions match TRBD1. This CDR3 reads CASSPRATGPTYEQYF. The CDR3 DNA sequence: TGTGCCAGCTCACCCCGAGCGACAGGGCCCACCTACGAGCAGTACTTC.